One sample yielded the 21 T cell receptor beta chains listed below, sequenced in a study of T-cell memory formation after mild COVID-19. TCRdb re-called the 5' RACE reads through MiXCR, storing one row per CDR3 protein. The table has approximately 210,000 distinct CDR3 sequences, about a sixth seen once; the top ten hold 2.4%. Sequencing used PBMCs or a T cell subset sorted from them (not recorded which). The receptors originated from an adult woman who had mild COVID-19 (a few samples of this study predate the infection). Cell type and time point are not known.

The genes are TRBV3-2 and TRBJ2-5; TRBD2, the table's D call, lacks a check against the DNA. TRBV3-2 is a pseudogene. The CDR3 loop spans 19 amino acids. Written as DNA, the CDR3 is TGTGCCAGCAGCCTCCGTCGCGGGAGGTCCCCCTCGTACCAAGAGACCCAGTACTTC. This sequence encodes CASSLRRGRSPSYQETQYF.

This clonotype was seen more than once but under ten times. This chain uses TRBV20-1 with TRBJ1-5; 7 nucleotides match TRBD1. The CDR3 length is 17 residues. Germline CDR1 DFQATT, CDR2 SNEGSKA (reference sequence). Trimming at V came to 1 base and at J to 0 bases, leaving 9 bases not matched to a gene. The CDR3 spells CSARVGGTGYSNQPQHF. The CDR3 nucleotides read TGCAGTGCTAGAGTAGGGGGCACCGGTTATAGCAATCAGCCCCAGCATTTT.

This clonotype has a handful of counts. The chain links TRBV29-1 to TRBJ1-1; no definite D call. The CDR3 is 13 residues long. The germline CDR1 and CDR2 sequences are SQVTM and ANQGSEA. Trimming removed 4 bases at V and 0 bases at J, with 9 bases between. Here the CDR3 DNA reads TGCAGCGTTGCGAAGGCCATGAACACTGAAGCTTTCTTT. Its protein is CSVAKAMNTEAFF.

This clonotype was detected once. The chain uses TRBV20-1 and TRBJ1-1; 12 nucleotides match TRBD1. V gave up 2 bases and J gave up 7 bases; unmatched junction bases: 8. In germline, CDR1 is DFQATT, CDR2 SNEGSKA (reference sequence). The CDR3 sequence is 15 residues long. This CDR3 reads CSARTGTGGRGEAFF. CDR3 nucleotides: TGCAGTGCTAGAACCGGGACAGGGGGCAGGGGTGAAGCTTTCTTT.

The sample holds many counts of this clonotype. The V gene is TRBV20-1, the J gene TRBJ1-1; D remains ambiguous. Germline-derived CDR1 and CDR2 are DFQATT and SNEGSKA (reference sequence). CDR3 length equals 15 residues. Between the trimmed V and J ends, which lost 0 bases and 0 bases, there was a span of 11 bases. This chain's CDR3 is CSARDGGRMNTEAFF. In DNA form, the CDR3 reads TGCAGTGCTAGAGATGGAGGACGGATGAACACTGAAGCTTTCTTT.

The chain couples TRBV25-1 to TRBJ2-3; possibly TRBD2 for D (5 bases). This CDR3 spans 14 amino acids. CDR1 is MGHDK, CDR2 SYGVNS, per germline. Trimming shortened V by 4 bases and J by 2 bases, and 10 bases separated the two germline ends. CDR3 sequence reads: CASSAEGNTDTQYF. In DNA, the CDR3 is TGTGCCAGCAGTGCAGAGGGAAACACAGATACGCAGTATTTT.

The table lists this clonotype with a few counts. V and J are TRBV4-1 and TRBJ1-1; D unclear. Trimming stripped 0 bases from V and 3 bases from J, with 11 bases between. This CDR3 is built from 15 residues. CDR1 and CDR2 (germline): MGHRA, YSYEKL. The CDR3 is CASSQDRGRDTEAFF. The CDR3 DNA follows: TGCGCCAGCAGCCAAGATCGAGGGAGAGACACTGAAGCTTTCTTT.

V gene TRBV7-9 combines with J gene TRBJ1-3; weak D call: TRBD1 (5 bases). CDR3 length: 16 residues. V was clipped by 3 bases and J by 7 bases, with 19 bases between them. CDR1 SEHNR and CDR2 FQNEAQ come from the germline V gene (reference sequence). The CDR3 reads CASSFEGTTSRNTIYF. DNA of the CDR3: TGTGCCAGCAGCTTTGAGGGGACTACTTCTCGTAACACCATATATTTT.

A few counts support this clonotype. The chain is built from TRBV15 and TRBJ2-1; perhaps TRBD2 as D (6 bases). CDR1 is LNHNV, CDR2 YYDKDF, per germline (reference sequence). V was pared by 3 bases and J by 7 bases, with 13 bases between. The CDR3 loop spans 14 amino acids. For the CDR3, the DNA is TGTGCCACCAGCAGCCCCTCCAGCGGGAATGAGCAGTTCTTC. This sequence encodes CATSSPSSGNEQFF.

The CDR3 loop reads CASSQDTASYEQYF. As DNA, the CDR3 is TGCGCCAGCAGCCAAGATACAGCCAGCTACGAGCAGTACTTC. The genes are TRBV4-1 and TRBJ2-7; no firm D call. Germline V gene sequence: CDR1 MGHRA, CDR2 YSYEKL. This CDR3 is built from 14 residues. Trimming left V 0 bases short and J 3 bases short, with 9 bases between.

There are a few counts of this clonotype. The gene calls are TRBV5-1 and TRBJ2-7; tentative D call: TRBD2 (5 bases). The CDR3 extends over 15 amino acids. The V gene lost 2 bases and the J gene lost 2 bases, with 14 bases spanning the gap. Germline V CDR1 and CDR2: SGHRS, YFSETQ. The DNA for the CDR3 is TGCGCCAGCAGCTTACGGGATCCGGCCACCTACGAGCAGTACTTC. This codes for CASSLRDPATYEQYF.

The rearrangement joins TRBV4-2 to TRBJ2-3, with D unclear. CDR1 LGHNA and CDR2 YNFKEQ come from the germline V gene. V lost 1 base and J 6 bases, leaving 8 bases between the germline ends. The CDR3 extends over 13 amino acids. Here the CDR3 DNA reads TGTGCCAGCAGCCAAGGGGCGGTGGATACGCAGTATTTT. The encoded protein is CASSQGAVDTQYF.

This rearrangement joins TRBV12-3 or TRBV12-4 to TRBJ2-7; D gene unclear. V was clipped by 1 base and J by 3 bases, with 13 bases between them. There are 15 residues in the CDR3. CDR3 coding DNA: TGTGCCAGCAGTTTAGATGGTCGACCACTCTACGAGCAGTACTTC. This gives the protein CASSLDGRPLYEQYF.

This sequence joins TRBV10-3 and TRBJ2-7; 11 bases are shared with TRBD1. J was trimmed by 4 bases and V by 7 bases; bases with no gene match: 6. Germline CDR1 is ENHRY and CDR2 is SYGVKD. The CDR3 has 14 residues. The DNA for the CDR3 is TGTGCCATCATGCCCGGGACAGGGGGTTACGAGCAGTACTTC. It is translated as CAIMPGTGGYEQYF.

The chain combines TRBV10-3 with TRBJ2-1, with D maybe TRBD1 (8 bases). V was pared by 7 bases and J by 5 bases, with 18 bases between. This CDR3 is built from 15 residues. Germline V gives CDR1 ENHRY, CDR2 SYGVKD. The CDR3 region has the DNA TGTGCCATCACCTCGGCACAGGGGGGGAACAATGAGCAGTTCTTC. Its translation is CAITSAQGGNNEQFF.

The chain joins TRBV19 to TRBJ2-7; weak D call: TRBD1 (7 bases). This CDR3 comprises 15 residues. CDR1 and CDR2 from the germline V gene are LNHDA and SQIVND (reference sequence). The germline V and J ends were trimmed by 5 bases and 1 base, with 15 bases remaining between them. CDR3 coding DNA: TGTGCCAGTAGTTTCAGGGGGGCCAGATCCTACGAGCAGTACTTC. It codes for CASSFRGARSYEQYF.

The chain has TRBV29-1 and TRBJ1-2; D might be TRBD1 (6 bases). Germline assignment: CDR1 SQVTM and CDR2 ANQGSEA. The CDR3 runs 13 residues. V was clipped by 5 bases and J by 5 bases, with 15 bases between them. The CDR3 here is CSVQRQEFYGYTF. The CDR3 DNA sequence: TGCAGCGTTCAGCGACAGGAATTTTATGGCTACACCTTC. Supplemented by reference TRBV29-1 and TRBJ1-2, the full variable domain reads SAVISQKPSRDICQRGTSLTIQCQVDSQVTMMFWYRQQPGQSLTLIATANQGSEATYESGFVIDKFPISRPNLTFSTLTVSNMSPEDSSIYLCSVQRQEFYGYTFGSGTRLTVV.

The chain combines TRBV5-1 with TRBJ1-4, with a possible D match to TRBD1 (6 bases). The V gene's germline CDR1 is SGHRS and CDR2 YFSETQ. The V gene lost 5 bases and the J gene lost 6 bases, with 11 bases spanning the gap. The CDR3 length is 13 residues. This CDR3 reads CASRTGGDEKLFF. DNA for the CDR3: TGCGCCAGCAGGACAGGAGGGGATGAAAAACTGTTTTTT.

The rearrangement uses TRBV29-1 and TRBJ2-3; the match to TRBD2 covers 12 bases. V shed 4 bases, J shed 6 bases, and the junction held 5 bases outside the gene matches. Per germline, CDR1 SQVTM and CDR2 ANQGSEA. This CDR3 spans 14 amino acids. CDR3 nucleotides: TGCAGCGTTGCAGTGACTAGCGGGAGTGATACGCAGTATTTT. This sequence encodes CSVAVTSGSDTQYF.

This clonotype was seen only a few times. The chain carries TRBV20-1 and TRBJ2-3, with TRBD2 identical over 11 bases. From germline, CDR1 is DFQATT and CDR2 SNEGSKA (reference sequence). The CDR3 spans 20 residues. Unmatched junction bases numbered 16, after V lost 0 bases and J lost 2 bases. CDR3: CSARDALISGRVGNTDTQYF. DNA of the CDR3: TGCAGTGCTAGAGACGCTTTAATTAGCGGGAGGGTCGGGAACACAGATACGCAGTATTTT.

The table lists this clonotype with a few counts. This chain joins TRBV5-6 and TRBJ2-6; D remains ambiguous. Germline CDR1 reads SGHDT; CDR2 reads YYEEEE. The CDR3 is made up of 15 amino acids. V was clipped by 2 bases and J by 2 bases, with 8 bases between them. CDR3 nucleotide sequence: TGTGCCAGCAGCTTAGGCTCCGCTGGGGCCAACGTCCTGACTTTC. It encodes CASSLGSAGANVLTF.